The source of this T cell receptor beta chain is a study of T cell repertoires in cytomegalovirus infection. Whole-study context: Epitope selection comprised recently identified HLA-C-restricted CMV epitopes and well-studied HLA-B-restricted CMV epitopes. Signatures in public TCR beta sequences pointed to both CMV infection and matching HLA type. Study outcomes and limitations: CMV-specific HLA-C-restricted TCR beta clonotypes dominated the ex vivo response.

This clonotype was counted at least ten times. Its target is unknown. From the reads, TCRdb called clonotypes with MiXCR, one entry per CDR3 protein. The table lists about 890,000 distinct CDR3 sequences, roughly 30% of them singletons. After removal of 4 bases from V and 4 bases from J, the junction contained 9 bases not matched to a gene. This CDR3 region has 15 residues. Germline lookup yields CDR1 SGHVS and CDR2 FQNEAQ. This receptor was taken from a human donor in good health (CMV status not recorded). Some clones in this sample may be carry-over from other donors' samples. V is TRBV7-8 and J is TRBJ1-2; TRBD1 aligns across 7 bases. Sequencing used cultured CD8+ T cells from PBMCs, obtained from culture after CMV antigen stimulation. CDR3 DNA: TGTGCCAGCAGCTACTTCGGACAGGCCCTCTATGGCTACACCTTC. The encoded protein is CASSYFGQALYGYTF.